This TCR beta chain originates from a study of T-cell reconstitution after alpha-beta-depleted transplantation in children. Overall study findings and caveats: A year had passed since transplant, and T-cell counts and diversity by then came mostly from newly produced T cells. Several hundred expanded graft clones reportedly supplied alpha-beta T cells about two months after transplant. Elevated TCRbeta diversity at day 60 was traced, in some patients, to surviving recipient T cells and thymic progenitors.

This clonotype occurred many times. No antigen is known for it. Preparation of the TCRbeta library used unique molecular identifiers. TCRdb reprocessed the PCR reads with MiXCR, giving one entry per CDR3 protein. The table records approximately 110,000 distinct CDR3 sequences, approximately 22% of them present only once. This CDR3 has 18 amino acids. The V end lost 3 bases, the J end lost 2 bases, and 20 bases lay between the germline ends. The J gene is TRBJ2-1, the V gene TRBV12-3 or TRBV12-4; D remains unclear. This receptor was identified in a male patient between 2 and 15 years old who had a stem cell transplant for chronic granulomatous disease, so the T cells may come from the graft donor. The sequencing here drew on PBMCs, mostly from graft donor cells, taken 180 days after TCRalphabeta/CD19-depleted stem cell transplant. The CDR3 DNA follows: TGTGCCAGCAGTTTTACCCCCAAGATTGTGAGTACCTACAATGAGCAGTTCTTC. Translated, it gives CASSFTPKIVSTYNEQFF.